One sample yielded the 27 T cell receptor beta chains listed below, sequenced in a study of shared clonotypes between healthy human individuals. Assay: immunoSEQ multiplex PCR; the TCRdb copy retains only in-frame clones and omits some. The sample lists roughly 300,000 clones, over 75% occurring once. Sequenced input: memory CD8+ T cells sorted from blood. Indicated subset: CD45RO+ cells pooled with CCR7-negative TemRA cells. The receptors were sampled from a man in his late teens or twenties in good health.

The genes are TRBV4-1 and TRBJ1-6, with 8 bases matching TRBD1. Unmatched junction bases numbered 11, after V lost 4 bases and J lost 9 bases. Germline CDR1 is MGHRA and CDR2 is YSYEKL. The CDR3 extends over 16 amino acids. The DNA of the CDR3 is TGCGCCAGCAGCCTAGGACAGGGAGAAGGGGTTTCACCCCTCCACTTT. Its protein product is CASSLGQGEGVSPLHF.

The J gene is TRBJ1-4, the V gene TRBV4-1; 8 nucleotides line up with TRBD1. CDR3 length: 16 residues. Trimming cost V 0 bases and J 8 bases; bases outside gene matches: 8. The germline V gene encodes CDR1 MGHRA and CDR2 YSYEKL. The CDR3 spells CASSQDRPGGAEKLFF. In DNA form, the CDR3 reads TGCGCCAGCAGCCAAGATAGGCCAGGGGGCGCGGAAAAACTGTTTTTT.

The rearrangement uses TRBV2 and TRBJ2-7; unclear D gene. The ends were cut back, 7 bases at V and 3 bases at J, with 16 bases in the middle. Germline V gene sequence: CDR1 SNHLY, CDR2 FYNNEI. CDR3 length: 14 amino acids. Here the CDR3 reads CASIGQTGVYEQYF. The CDR3 DNA reads as TGTGCCAGCATCGGTCAGACGGGCGTCTACGAGCAGTACTTC.

The chain joins TRBV6-5 to TRBJ2-1; 7 bases map to TRBD1. CDR3 size: 14 residues. Germline CDR1 MNHEY, CDR2 SVGAGI. Losses at the gene ends were 4 bases for V and 11 bases for J; bases not matched to a gene: 11. For the CDR3, the DNA is TGTGCCAGCAGTTCCCCGGCCGGACAGGAACAGCAGTTCTTC. It translates to CASSSPAGQEQQFF.

This chain connects TRBV11-2 to TRBJ2-7; a possible D gene is TRBD1 (6 bases). V was pared by 1 base and J by 5 bases, with 15 bases between. This CDR3 has 15 amino acids. Germline V CDR1 and CDR2: SGHAT, FQNNGV. The CDR3 protein is CASSLVLQGKHEQYF. The CDR3 bases are TGTGCCAGCAGCTTAGTCCTTCAGGGGAAACACGAGCAGTACTTC. Filled out from reference TRBV11-2 and TRBJ2-7, the complete variable domain reads EAGVAQSPRYKIIEKRQSVAFWCNPISGHATLYWYQQILGQGPKLLIQFQNNGVVDDSQLPKDRFSAERLKGVDSTLKIQPAKLEDSAVYLCASSLVLQGKHEQYFGPGTRLTVT.

This chain joins TRBV5-1 and TRBJ2-3; 12 nucleotides match TRBD2. The V and J ends lost 1 base and 0 bases, in that order; junction bases with no gene match: 6. CDR3 length: 18 amino acids. The germline gives CDR1 SGHRS, CDR2 YFSETQ. The chain's CDR3 is CASSLSLAGGVSTDTQYF. The CDR3 nucleotides read TGCGCCAGCAGCTTGAGCCTAGCGGGAGGGGTAAGCACAGATACGCAGTATTTT.

The chain recombines TRBV10-3 with TRBJ1-5; TRBD1 agrees at 9 bases. The ends lost 5 bases at V and 4 bases at J; junction bases unmatched: 6. Germline assignment: CDR1 ENHRY and CDR2 SYGVKD. The CDR3 extends over 15 amino acids. CDR3 loop: CAISQTGTGNQPQHF. CDR3 nucleotides: TGTGCCATCAGTCAAACCGGGACAGGGAATCAGCCCCAGCATTTT.

This rearrangement joins TRBV11-2 to TRBJ1-1; unclear D gene. This CDR3 spans 14 amino acids. With 0 bases removed from V and 1 base from J, the gap between germline ends came to 6 bases. The germline V gene encodes CDR1 SGHAT and CDR2 FQNNGV. In nucleotides, the CDR3 is TGTGCCAGCAGCTTAGAGACAACGAACACTGAAGCTTTCTTT. Its translation: CASSLETTNTEAFF.

This clone was observed a handful of times. The genes are TRBV27 and TRBJ2-7; a weak D match, TRBD1 (6 bases). CDR1 and CDR2 from the germline V gene are MNHEY and SMNVEV (reference sequence). The CDR3 consists of 14 residues. Trimming removed 4 bases from V and 6 bases from J, with 16 bases in between. The CDR3 DNA reads as TGTGCCAGCAGTTCACAGGGTACTATACTCGAGCAGTACTTC. This encodes CASSSQGTILEQYF.

The V call is TRBV27, the J call TRBJ2-4; TRBD1 agrees at 11 bases. V lost 4 bases to trimming and J lost 6 bases; unmatched junction nucleotides: 5. Germline V gives CDR1 MNHEY, CDR2 SMNVEV (reference sequence). The CDR3 totals 15 residues. This CDR3 is CASSYGQGAGNIQYF. CDR3 bases: TGTGCCAGCAGTTACGGACAGGGGGCAGGAAACATTCAGTACTTC.

In this sample, this clone turned up once. The CDR3 sequence is CASSPDRGAETQYF. CDR3 DNA sequence: TGTGCCAGCAGTCCGGACAGGGGGGCAGAGACCCAGTACTTC. The chain joins TRBV27 to TRBJ2-5, with TRBD1 matching 10 bases. In germline, CDR1 is MNHEY, CDR2 SMNVEV (reference sequence). The V and J ends lost 5 bases and 4 bases, in that order; junction bases with no gene match: 4. The CDR3 sequence is 14 residues long.

The J gene is TRBJ1-2, the V gene TRBV9; D is possibly TRBD1 (5 bases). The V end was cut by 6 bases, the J end by 2 bases, with 11 bases between. The CDR3 has 13 residues. Germline CDR1 and CDR2: SGDLS and YYNGEE. The CDR3 is CASTSGENYGYTF. The CDR3 DNA reads as TGTGCCAGCACGTCGGGGGAGAACTATGGCTACACCTTC.

This clone was seen a handful of times. The chain joins TRBV2 to TRBJ2-5; tentative D call: TRBD2 (5 bases). The CDR3 spans 15 residues. Germline V CDR1 and CDR2: SNHLY, FYNNEI. V was clipped by 2 bases and J by 5 bases, with 15 bases between them. The CDR3 loop reads CASSEWGYTGETQYF. The DNA for the CDR3 is TGTGCCAGCAGTGAATGGGGATACACGGGGGAGACCCAGTACTTC.

V gene TRBV4-1 combines with J gene TRBJ2-3; D is unresolved. The CDR3 extends over 17 amino acids. The germline V and J ends were trimmed by 0 bases and 1 base, with 14 bases remaining between them. Germline assignment: CDR1 MGHRA and CDR2 YSYEKL. CDR3 nucleotides: TGCGCCAGCAGCCAAGAAGGTGGCCGCGCCGGCACAGATACGCAGTATTTT. Translating gives CASSQEGGRAGTDTQYF.

For the CDR3, the DNA is TGTGCCAGCAGTGAAGACAGGGGGCAGCCCCAGCATTTT. It encodes CASSEDRGQPQHF. V and J are TRBV2 and TRBJ1-5; 8 bases fit TRBD1. Germline V gene sequence: CDR1 SNHLY, CDR2 FYNNEI. The CDR3 spans 13 residues. V shed 1 base, J shed 7 bases, and the junction held 0 bases outside the gene matches.

This chain joins TRBV27 and TRBJ2-7; D is perhaps TRBD1 (5 bases). In germline, CDR1 is MNHEY, CDR2 SMNVEV (reference sequence). The germline V and J ends were trimmed by 11 bases and 3 bases, with 23 bases remaining between them. This CDR3 has 15 residues. The CDR3, as DNA: TGTGCCTCAGCAATCAAGGACACATCCTTCTACGAGCAGTACTTC. This encodes CASAIKDTSFYEQYF.

The genes are TRBV11-2 and TRBJ1-1, with D possibly TRBD1 on 6 matching bases. Germline values: CDR1 SGHAT, CDR2 FQNNGV. The CDR3 spans 13 residues. The ends were cut back, 4 bases at V and 4 bases at J, with 10 bases in the middle. CDR3 DNA: TGTGCCAGCAGCTACAGGGAGTCCACTGAAGCTTTCTTT. Amino acid sequence: CASSYRESTEAFF.

The chain has TRBV4-1 and TRBJ2-7; D unclear. This CDR3 is built from 15 residues. The V end was cut by 0 bases, the J end by 3 bases, with 12 bases between. The germline V gene encodes CDR1 MGHRA and CDR2 YSYEKL. CDR3 coding DNA: TGCGCCAGCAGCCAAGACCCCGGGTTAGGCTACGAGCAGTACTTC. This codes for CASSQDPGLGYEQYF.

This rearrangement joins TRBV7-6 to TRBJ2-3, with 11 bases fitting TRBD2. The germline CDR1 and CDR2 sequences are SGHVS and FNYEAQ. The CDR3 is 17 residues long. V was pared by 1 base and J by 2 bases, with 5 bases of the junction left unmatched. CDR3 coding DNA: TGTGCCAGCAGCTTAGGGCTAGCGGGAGGCCTCACAGATACGCAGTATTTT. Its protein is CASSLGLAGGLTDTQYF.

V gene TRBV15 combines with J gene TRBJ2-2; D not resolved. Trimming left V 9 bases short and J 6 bases short, with 17 bases between. Germline values: CDR1 LNHNV, CDR2 YYDKDF (reference sequence). The CDR3 spans 14 residues. As DNA, the CDR3 is TGTGCCACAGACACCGTAGGGTCGGCCGGGGAGCTGTTTTTT. Protein sequence: CATDTVGSAGELFF. The full variable domain, with the rest looked up from reference TRBV15 and TRBJ2-2, is DAMVIQNPRYQVTQFGKPVTLSCSQTLNHNVMYWYQQKSSQAPKLLFHYYDKDFNNEADTPDNFQSRRPNTSFCFLDIRSPGLGDTAMYLCATDTVGSAGELFFGEGSRLTVL.

This clone was counted at least ten times. The rearrangement links TRBV6-5 to TRBJ2-2; D is uncertain. Looked up from germline, CDR1 is MNHEY and CDR2 is SVGAGI. The CDR3 is 16 residues long. Trimming removed 0 bases at V and 1 base at J, with 9 bases between. This CDR3 reads CASSYSRAGNTGELFF. As DNA, the CDR3 is TGTGCCAGCAGTTACTCCCGCGCAGGGAACACCGGGGAGCTGTTTTTT.

The chain is built from TRBV9 and TRBJ2-7; 8 positions match TRBD2. Per germline, CDR1 SGDLS and CDR2 YYNGEE. Trimming cost V 4 bases and J 6 bases; bases outside gene matches: 18. This CDR3 region has 17 residues. CDR3 protein: CASSPRPIGTSLSEQYF. As DNA, the CDR3 is TGTGCCAGCAGCCCACGACCCATCGGGACTAGTCTCAGCGAGCAGTACTTC.

The chain recombines TRBV4-1 with TRBJ2-3, with 11 nucleotides matching TRBD1. This CDR3 has 17 residues. V dropped 5 bases and J dropped 8; count of bases not matched to a gene: 15. The germline CDR1 and CDR2 sequences are MGHRA and YSYEKL. CDR3 bases: TGCGCCAGCAGCTTACAAGATTGGGGACAGGGGGAAGGTACGCAGTATTTT. As protein: CASSLQDWGQGEGTQYF.

The CDR3 is CASSLTGLPSYEQYF. The CDR3, as DNA: TGTGCCAGCAGCTTAACAGGCCTACCGTCCTACGAGCAGTACTTC. The chain couples TRBV11-2 to TRBJ2-7, with D possibly being TRBD1 (5 bases). The germline V gene encodes CDR1 SGHAT and CDR2 FQNNGV. V dropped 2 bases and J dropped 1 base, with 12 bases sitting between them. The length of the CDR3 is 15 residues.

The V gene is TRBV5-6, the J gene TRBJ2-2; TRBD2 might be the D (5 bases). V was shortened by 1 base and J by 5 bases, with 15 bases between the two germline ends. The CDR3 length is 16 residues. Germline V lookup: CDR1 SGHDT, CDR2 YYEEEE. This CDR3 is CASSLSGLKGTGELFF. The CDR3 DNA reads TGTGCCAGCAGCTTGAGTGGACTCAAGGGAACCGGGGAGCTGTTTTTT.

The chain has TRBV5-1 and TRBJ2-1; 9 positions agree with TRBD2. Germline V gene sequence: CDR1 SGHRS, CDR2 YFSETQ. The CDR3 extends over 14 amino acids. V lost 10 bases, J lost 8 bases, and 13 bases stayed unmatched. The CDR3 sequence is CADPGLAPWDEQFF. The CDR3, as DNA: TGCGCCGACCCGGGACTAGCACCCTGGGATGAGCAGTTCTTC.

The chain recombines TRBV5-6 with TRBJ2-7; D remains unclear. CDR1 and CDR2 from the germline V gene are SGHDT and YYEEEE. Trimming cost V 4 bases and J 3 bases, with 8 bases left between them. The CDR3 consists of 12 residues. The CDR3 loop is CASSEFDYEQYF. In DNA, the CDR3 is TGTGCCAGCAGCGAATTCGACTACGAGCAGTACTTC.